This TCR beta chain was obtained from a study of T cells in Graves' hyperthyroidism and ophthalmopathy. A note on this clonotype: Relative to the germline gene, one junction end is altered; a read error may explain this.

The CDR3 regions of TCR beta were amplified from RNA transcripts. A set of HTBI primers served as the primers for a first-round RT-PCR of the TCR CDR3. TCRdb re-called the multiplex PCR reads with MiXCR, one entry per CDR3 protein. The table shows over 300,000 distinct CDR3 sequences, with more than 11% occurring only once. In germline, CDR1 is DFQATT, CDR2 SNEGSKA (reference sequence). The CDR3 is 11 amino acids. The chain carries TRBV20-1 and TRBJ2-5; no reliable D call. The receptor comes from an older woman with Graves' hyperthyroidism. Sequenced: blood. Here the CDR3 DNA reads TGCAGTGCTGCTAGTTACGAGACCCGGTACTTC. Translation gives CSAASYETRYF.